This TCR beta chain was identified in a study of glioma-infiltrating T cells after dendritic cell vaccination. For the study at large: The vaccine used monocyte-derived dendritic cells pulsed overnight with autologous tumor lysate.

The germline CDR1 and CDR2 sequences are SGHNT and YYREEE (reference sequence). The length of the CDR3 is 13 residues. V lost 3 bases, J lost 9 bases, and 13 bases lay in between. The time point is: after dendritic cell vaccination, including at tumor progression/relapse. The assay was immunoSEQ multiplex PCR, and TCRdb's table has in-frame clones only and misses some. The table lists more than 85,000 clones, around 89% of them singletons. The chain combines TRBV5-4 with TRBJ2-1; weak D call: TRBD2 (7 bases). This receptor was identified in a human donor with glioblastoma. This specimen was blood, taken after dendritic cell vaccination. The CDR3 region has the DNA TGTGCCAGCAGCTCTGGTGGGGGGGCTGAGCAGTTCTTC. It encodes CASSSGGGAEQFF. Together with reference TRBV5-4 and TRBJ2-1, the CDR3 gives the full variable domain: ETGVTQSPTHLIKTRGQQVTLRCSSQSGHNTVSWYQQALGQGPQFIFQYYREEENGRGNFPPRFSGLQFPNYSSELNVNALELDDSALYLCASSSGGGAEQFFGPGTRLTVL.